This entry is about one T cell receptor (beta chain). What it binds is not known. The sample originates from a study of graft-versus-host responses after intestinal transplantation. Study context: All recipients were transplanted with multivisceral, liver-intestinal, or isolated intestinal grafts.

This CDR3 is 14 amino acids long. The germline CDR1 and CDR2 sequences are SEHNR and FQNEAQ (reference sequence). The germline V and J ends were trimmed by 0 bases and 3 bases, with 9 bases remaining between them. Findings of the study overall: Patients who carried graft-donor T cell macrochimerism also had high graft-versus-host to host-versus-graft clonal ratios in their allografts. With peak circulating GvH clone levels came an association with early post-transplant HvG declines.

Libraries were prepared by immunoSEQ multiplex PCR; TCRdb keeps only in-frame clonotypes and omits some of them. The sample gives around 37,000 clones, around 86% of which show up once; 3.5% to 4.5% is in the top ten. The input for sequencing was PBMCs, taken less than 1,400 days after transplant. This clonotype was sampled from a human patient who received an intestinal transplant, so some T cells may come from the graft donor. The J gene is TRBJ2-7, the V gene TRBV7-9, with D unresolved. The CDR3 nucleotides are TGTGCCAGCAGCTTAGCAGGGAATCTCTACGAGCAGTACTTC. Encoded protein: CASSLAGNLYEQYF. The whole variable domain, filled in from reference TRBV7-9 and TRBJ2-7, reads DTGVSQNPRHKITKRGQNVTFRCDPISEHNRLYWYRQTLGQGPEFLTYFQNEAQLEKSRLLSDRFSAERPKGSFSTLEIQRTEQGDSAMYLCASSLAGNLYEQYFGPGTRLTVT.